One and the same sample provided the 24 T cell receptor beta chains below, sequenced in a study of blood T cell repertoires in COVID-19. Assay: immunoSEQ multiplex PCR; the TCRdb copy retains only in-frame clones and omits some. Of about 220,000 clones in the sample, roughly 84% are singletons; the top ten hold about 2.9%. The sequencing input was peripheral blood. The receptors were gathered from a woman aged 30 to 39 who had recovered from COVID-19.

This sequence joins TRBV24-1 and TRBJ2-3; TRBD1 matches 7 bases. With 7 bases clipped from V and 4 bases from J, the junction kept 7 bases outside the gene matches. Germline values: CDR1 KGHDR, CDR2 SFDVKD. The CDR3 is 14 residues long. CDR3 in amino acids: CATRPRGGSDTQYF. The CDR3 nucleotides read TGTGCCACCAGGCCCCGAGGGGGCTCAGATACGCAGTATTTT.

The chain carries TRBV24-1 and TRBJ1-1, with D hard to call. The germline V and J ends were trimmed by 7 bases and 1 base, with 9 bases remaining between them. Germline loops: CDR1 KGHDR, CDR2 SFDVKD. The CDR3 length is 13 residues. In DNA form, the CDR3 reads TGTGCCACCAGCAGCTCGGGGAACACTGAAGCTTTCTTT. Its translation is CATSSSGNTEAFF.

The chain couples TRBV11-2 to TRBJ2-2, with 11 bases fitting TRBD2. Germline V lookup: CDR1 SGHAT, CDR2 FQNNGV. The junction had 0 bases not matched to a gene; V was cut back by 0 bases and J by 0 bases. The CDR3 spans 17 residues. The CDR3 region has the DNA TGTGCCAGCAGCTTAGAGGGACTAGCGGCGAACACCGGGGAGCTGTTTTTT. It codes for CASSLEGLAANTGELFF.

The chain has TRBV10-3 and TRBJ1-5, with D uncertain. The CDR3 is 15 residues long. The V gene's germline CDR1 is ENHRY and CDR2 SYGVKD. V was pared by 0 bases and J by 7 bases, with 13 bases between. CDR3 bases: TGTGCCATCAGTGAGTCGAGAGGGAAGGAGCAGCCCCAGCATTTT. Translated: CAISESRGKEQPQHF.

This clone appeared a single time. The chain uses TRBV10-3 and TRBJ1-4, with 9 bases aligning to TRBD1. CDR3 length: 16 amino acids. V lost 0 bases and J lost 6; bases outside the gene matches: 5. From germline, CDR1 is ENHRY and CDR2 SYGVKD. CDR3 residues: CAISESTGQGDEKLFF. The CDR3 DNA is TGTGCCATCAGTGAGTCTACGGGACAGGGAGATGAAAAACTGTTTTTT.

This sequence joins TRBV27 and TRBJ2-1; D remains unclear. The V end lost 0 bases, the J end lost 8 bases, and 14 bases lay between the germline ends. The CDR3 spans 15 residues. Germline V gives CDR1 MNHEY, CDR2 SMNVEV (reference sequence). In DNA, the CDR3 is TGTGCCAGCAGTTTATCAAACGGCCTGAGGCATGAGCAGTTCTTC. It codes for CASSLSNGLRHEQFF.

The CDR3 region is CASRVLRTGFGNQPQHF. The DNA for the CDR3 is TGTGCCAGCAGGGTCCTCCGCACAGGGTTTGGCAATCAGCCCCAGCATTTT. The chain has TRBV27 and TRBJ1-5, with D perhaps matching TRBD1 (6 bases). The length of the CDR3 is 17 residues. CDR1 is MNHEY, CDR2 SMNVEV, per germline (reference sequence). The V and J ends lost 6 bases and 2 bases respectively, with 20 bases between them.

This chain uses TRBV5-1 with TRBJ2-7, with 8 bases lining up with TRBD1. There are 18 residues in the CDR3. Germline CDR1 SGHRS, CDR2 YFSETQ. Unmatched junction bases numbered 17, after V lost 6 bases and J lost 0 bases. CDR3 residues: CASTHSGTGPYSSYEQYF. The CDR3 DNA is TGCGCCAGCACCCATTCTGGGACAGGTCCGTATAGCTCCTACGAGCAGTACTTC.

The chain carries TRBV5-1 and TRBJ2-3, with TRBD2 matching over 8 bases. CDR1 and CDR2 (germline): SGHRS, YFSETQ. The trim removed 3 bases at V and 0 bases at J, leaving 3 bases unmatched. This CDR3 region has 15 residues. The CDR3 region has the DNA TGCGCCAGCAGCTGGACTAGCAGTAGCACAGATACGCAGTATTTT. It specifies CASSWTSSSTDTQYF.

This clone was recorded a few times. The chain has TRBV7-9 and TRBJ1-5; no clear D gene. Germline values: CDR1 SEHNR, CDR2 FQNEAQ (reference sequence). The CDR3 has 14 amino acids. The V gene lost 5 bases and the J gene lost 1 base, with 9 bases spanning the gap. The CDR3 DNA is TGTGCCAGCAGCCGGACTTCCAGCAATCAGCCCCAGCATTTT. Translation gives CASSRTSSNQPQHF.

V and J are TRBV10-3 and TRBJ1-4, with 7 bases identical to TRBD1. CDR1 and CDR2 (germline): ENHRY, SYGVKD. The CDR3 consists of 15 residues. V trimming: 6 bases; J trimming: 4 bases; junction bases outside the gene matches: 8. DNA for the CDR3: TGTGCCATCAGGGCTGGACAGGCGGTTAATGAAAAACTGTTTTTT. It is translated as CAIRAGQAVNEKLFF.

The CDR3 DNA reads as TGTGCCTGGAGCGGGACACCTTATGGCTACACCTTC. Translating gives CAWSGTPYGYTF. This rearrangement joins TRBV30 to TRBJ1-2, with D possibly TRBD1 on 6 matching bases. V was cut by 3 bases and J by 5 bases, with 10 bases left in between. Germline CDR1 reads GTSNPN; CDR2 reads SVGIG (reference sequence). The CDR3 is 12 amino acids.

This chain connects TRBV13 to TRBJ2-7; the D gene is possibly TRBD1 (5 bases). CDR1 is PRHDT and CDR2 is FYEKMQ in the germline V gene (reference sequence). CDR3 length: 14 residues. The V end was cut by 7 bases, the J end by 7 bases, with 20 bases between. CDR3 nucleotide sequence: TGTGCCAGCAATCAGGGCAGGGCGAAGAGGGAGCAGTACTTC. This codes for CASNQGRAKREQYF.

V gene TRBV4-1 combines with J gene TRBJ2-7; 11 nucleotides align to TRBD2. The J segment lost 6 bases and the V segment lost 0 bases, leaving 7 bases of the junction unmatched. The germline gives CDR1 MGHRA, CDR2 YSYEKL. CDR3 size: 16 residues. Written as DNA, the CDR3 is TGCGCCAGCAGCCAAGAAGTGACTAGCGGGATACTCGAGCAGTACTTC. Residues: CASSQEVTSGILEQYF.

V is TRBV24-1 and J is TRBJ1-2; 7 bases agree with TRBD1. The germline CDR1 and CDR2 sequences are KGHDR and SFDVKD. The CDR3 contains 17 residues. V lost 4 bases and J lost 2; bases outside the gene matches: 12. The CDR3 sequence is CATSEPEGAKGNYGYTF. Here the CDR3 DNA reads TGTGCCACCAGTGAGCCAGAGGGGGCGAAGGGGAACTATGGCTACACCTTC.

This clone was seen a single time. The chain recombines TRBV7-9 with TRBJ2-1; 7 bases are shared with TRBD1. Trimming took 1 base from V and 6 from J; bases not matched to a gene: 0. This CDR3 is 13 amino acids long. The germline V gene encodes CDR1 SEHNR and CDR2 FQNEAQ (reference sequence). Written as DNA, the CDR3 is TGTGCCAGCAGCTTAGGGACAGGCAATGAGCAGTTCTTC. Protein: CASSLGTGNEQFF.

This clone was detected only once. The chain employs TRBV5-1 and TRBJ1-1; the D is unclear. Germline assignment: CDR1 SGHRS and CDR2 YFSETQ. The CDR3 has 13 amino acids. Deletions cut 1 base from V and 3 bases from J, with 7 bases between. The CDR3 sequence: CASSLNIDTEAFF. The CDR3 coding sequence is TGCGCCAGCAGCTTGAATATAGACACTGAAGCTTTCTTT.

The chain links TRBV28 to TRBJ1-3, with TRBD1 matching over 10 bases. The germline V gene encodes CDR1 MDHEN and CDR2 SYDVKM. J was trimmed by 6 bases and V by 8 bases; bases with no gene match: 1. This CDR3 has 12 residues. The CDR3 spells CASRQGANTIYF. CDR3 coding DNA: TGTGCCAGCCGACAGGGGGCAAACACCATATATTTT.

The chain recombines TRBV10-2 with TRBJ2-4; 16 nucleotides line up with TRBD2. J was trimmed by 1 base and V by 8 bases; bases with no gene match: 11. Germline V gives CDR1 WSHSY, CDR2 SAAADI. CDR3 size: 19 residues. In DNA, the CDR3 is TGCGCCAGCCGACCGATGGGACTAGCGGGAGGGGGTGCCAAAAACATTCAGTACTTC. Translated, it gives CASRPMGLAGGGAKNIQYF.

The CDR3 nucleotides read TGTGCCAGCAGTCCCCGTGCAGGGGGCACTCAGCCCCAGCATTTT. This translates into CASSPRAGGTQPQHF. The gene calls are TRBV6-5 and TRBJ1-5; 8 bases are shared with TRBD1. V dropped 5 bases and J dropped 6; count of bases not matched to a gene: 9. The CDR3 spans 15 residues. Per the germline V gene, CDR1 is MNHEY and CDR2 is SVGAGI.

This rearrangement joins TRBV27 to TRBJ2-7, with D maybe TRBD1 (6 bases). In germline, CDR1 is MNHEY, CDR2 SMNVEV (reference sequence). Trimming stripped 2 bases from V and 3 bases from J, with 11 bases between. The CDR3 is 14 amino acids. This CDR3 is CASSLRGQDYEQYF. In DNA, the CDR3 is TGTGCCAGCAGTTTAAGGGGACAAGACTACGAGCAGTACTTC.

The V and J genes are TRBV27 and TRBJ2-1; 7 bases map to TRBD2. CDR3 size: 14 residues. After removal of 2 bases from V and 2 bases from J, the junction contained 0 bases not matched to a gene. Germline V lookup: CDR1 MNHEY, CDR2 SMNVEV (reference sequence). DNA of the CDR3: TGTGCCAGCAGTTTACTAGCGGCCTACAATGAGCAGTTCTTC. Its translation: CASSLLAAYNEQFF.

The J gene is TRBJ2-5, the V gene TRBV5-5; D perhaps matches TRBD1 (5 bases). Trimming left V 0 bases short and J 4 bases short, with 16 bases between. Germline loops: CDR1 SGHKS, CDR2 YYEKEE (reference sequence). There are 16 residues in the CDR3. In DNA form, the CDR3 reads TGTGCCAGCAGCTTGGTTGTGTGGCAGGGTGCAGAGACCCAGTACTTC. It translates to CASSLVVWQGAETQYF.

CDR3 sequence (DNA): TGTGCCAGTACCTCCGGGACAGGCGAAAACATTCAGTACTTC. Its translation: CASTSGTGENIQYF. The rearrangement uses TRBV19 and TRBJ2-4, with 8 bases aligning to TRBD1. This CDR3 contains 14 residues. V shed 7 bases, J shed 5 bases, and the junction held 7 bases outside the gene matches. Per germline, CDR1 LNHDA and CDR2 SQIVND (reference sequence).